The 28 T cell receptor beta chains given below trace back to one sample, sequenced in a study of T cells in Graves' hyperthyroidism and ophthalmopathy. Amplification of TCR beta CDR3 regions used RNA as the template. An initial round of RT-PCR targeting the TCR CDR3 relied on the HTBI primer set. A single record per CDR3 protein comes from TCRdb applying MiXCR to the multiplex PCR reads. Altogether hundreds of thousands of distinct CDR3 sequences are present, about a fifth being singletons, with the ten largest covering around 4%. Sequencing was performed on blood. Receptors originate from a woman under 30 with Graves' hyperthyroidism.

This clonotype was picked up a small number of times. The chain uses TRBV12-3 or TRBV12-4 and TRBJ2-7; D gene unclear. Trimming removed 3 bases from V and 4 bases from J, with 19 bases in between. CDR3 size: 16 residues. The CDR3 region is CASSLFSRLGLYEQYF. As DNA, the CDR3 is TGTGCCAGCAGTTTGTTTTCCAGGCTAGGGCTTTACGAGCAGTACTTC.

J is TRBJ2-3 and V is TRBV2; tentative D call: TRBD1 (6 bases). The germline V gene encodes CDR1 SNHLY and CDR2 FYNNEI. The V end was cut by 1 base, the J end by 5 bases, with 10 bases between. The CDR3 is 14 residues long. The CDR3 DNA sequence: TGTGCCAGCAGTGAAGACAGGGTCCGAGATACGCAGTATTTT. The encoded protein is CASSEDRVRDTQYF.

V and J are TRBV6-1 and TRBJ1-1; no clear D gene. The CDR3 is 16 residues long. In germline, CDR1 is MNHNS, CDR2 SASEGT. Trimming removed 6 bases from V and 2 bases from J, with 19 bases in between. CDR3 DNA sequence: TGTGCCAGCAGCCCCGAAAGACCGGGCTTAAACACTGAAGCTTTCTTT. Its translation: CASSPERPGLNTEAFF.

This clonotype was detected many times. This chain links TRBV5-1 with TRBJ2-7; 12 bases fit TRBD1. After removal of 4 bases from V and 2 bases from J, the junction contained 7 bases not matched to a gene. This CDR3 is 16 amino acids long. Germline CDR1 is SGHRS and CDR2 is YFSETQ. CDR3 in amino acids: CASSLGDRGPTYEQYF. The CDR3 DNA sequence: TGCGCCAGCAGCCTGGGGGACAGGGGGCCGACCTACGAGCAGTACTTC.

Many counts were recorded for this clonotype. The chain joins TRBV7-8 to TRBJ2-5; 10 bases match TRBD2. There are 15 residues in the CDR3. Germline trimming cut 8 bases from V and 5 bases from J; bases unmatched to any gene: 11. Germline CDR1 reads SGHVS; CDR2 reads FQNEAQ. The CDR3 sequence is CASRHGVAGGETQYF. Here the CDR3 DNA reads TGTGCCAGCCGCCACGGGGTAGCGGGGGGCGAGACCCAGTACTTC.

This clonotype was counted at least ten times. The J gene is TRBJ2-7, the V gene TRBV30; the D gene is possibly TRBD2 (5 bases). With 4 bases removed from V and 3 bases from J, the gap between germline ends came to 10 bases. Germline V lookup: CDR1 GTSNPN, CDR2 SVGIG (reference sequence). CDR3 length equals 12 residues. Here the CDR3 reads CAWTESGYEQYF. The CDR3 DNA is TGTGCCTGGACGGAAAGCGGCTACGAGCAGTACTTC.

This clonotype was recorded at least ten times. CDR3 region: CASSYSPGTGGRAFF. Written as DNA, the CDR3 is TGTGCCAGCAGTTACTCCCCCGGGACAGGGGGAAGAGCTTTCTTT. The chain couples TRBV6-2 or TRBV6-3 to TRBJ1-1; 11 positions agree with TRBD1. The CDR3 sequence is 15 residues long. The junction had 7 bases not matched to a gene; V was cut back by 0 bases and J by 10 bases. CDR1 and CDR2 (germline): MNHEY, SVGEGT.

This clonotype was detected many times. The V gene is TRBV10-3, the J gene TRBJ1-2; 7 positions agree with TRBD1. This CDR3 has 15 amino acids. CDR1 is ENHRY, CDR2 SYGVKD, per germline. J was trimmed by 4 bases and V by 4 bases; bases with no gene match: 9. As DNA, the CDR3 is TGTGCCATCAGTGTTTGGGACAGCGGTTTCTATGGCTACACCTTC. Protein: CAISVWDSGFYGYTF.

CDR3 nucleotides: TGTGCCAGCTCATCAGGGAGGAATTCACCCCTCCACTTT. Its translation: CASSSGRNSPLHF. The genes are TRBV18 and TRBJ1-6, with D perhaps matching TRBD1 (5 bases). CDR3 size: 13 residues. Germline CDR1 KGHSH, CDR2 LQKENI. Trimming left V 5 bases short and J 7 bases short, with 9 bases between.

This clonotype has a count of ten or more. The chain combines TRBV5-1 with TRBJ2-7; the D is unclear. Deletions cut 4 bases from V and 1 base from J, with 12 bases between. Germline CDR1 SGHRS, CDR2 YFSETQ. The CDR3 extends over 14 amino acids. CDR3 nucleotide sequence: TGCGCCAGCAGCGCTGCGACTCCTTCCTACGAGCAGTACTTC. Its protein is CASSAATPSYEQYF.

This clonotype has a count of ten or more. The rearrangement joins TRBV5-1 to TRBJ2-2, with TRBD2 matching over 10 bases. The CDR3 totals 17 residues. CDR1 is SGHRS and CDR2 is YFSETQ in the germline V gene. J was trimmed by 0 bases and V by 0 bases; bases with no gene match: 2. The CDR3 reads CASSLDLAGANTGELFF. The CDR3, as DNA: TGCGCCAGCAGCTTGGATCTAGCGGGGGCGAACACCGGGGAGCTGTTTTTT.

This clonotype occurred many times. The chain has TRBV12-3 or TRBV12-4 and TRBJ2-5; D might be TRBD1 or TRBD2, each matching 5 bases. The V end lost 3 bases, the J end lost 3 bases, and 17 bases lay between the germline ends. The CDR3 is made up of 16 amino acids. CDR3 coding DNA: TGTGCCAGCAGTTTGGCGGGTCTCAGAGGGGAAGAGACCCAGTACTTC. Translated, it gives CASSLAGLRGEETQYF.

Ten or more counts support this clonotype. This chain joins TRBV9 and TRBJ1-1, with a possible D match to TRBD1 (5 bases). Trimming took 3 bases from V and 2 from J, leaving 23 bases between them. CDR1 is SGDLS, CDR2 YYNGEE, per germline. This CDR3 has 18 residues. The CDR3 is CASSASLDSGLLNTEAFF. CDR3 nucleotide sequence: TGTGCCAGCAGCGCCTCCTTAGACAGCGGCCTCCTAAACACTGAAGCTTTCTTT.

This clonotype has a count of ten or more. This rearrangement joins TRBV20-1 to TRBJ2-7; D gene uncertain. Germline CDR1 and CDR2: DFQATT and SNEGSKA (reference sequence). CDR3 length equals 15 residues. Trimming took 0 bases from V and 1 from J, leaving 13 bases between them. The CDR3 sequence: CSARDRSDISYEQYF. DNA for the CDR3: TGCAGTGCTAGAGATCGTTCAGACATTTCCTACGAGCAGTACTTC.

This clonotype was counted at least ten times. The gene calls are TRBV12-3 or TRBV12-4 and TRBJ2-2; 13 nucleotides align to TRBD2. There are 15 residues in the CDR3. Losses at the gene ends were 6 bases for V and 7 bases for J; bases not matched to a gene: 5. CDR3 in DNA: TGTGCCAGCAGCCGGACTAGCGGGGGACACGGGGAGCTGTTTTTT. Translating gives CASSRTSGGHGELFF.

This clonotype was counted ten times or more. This chain joins TRBV6-1 and TRBJ1-1, with 10 bases lining up with TRBD1. Looked up from germline, CDR1 is MNHNS and CDR2 is SASEGT. V was pared by 0 bases and J by 1 base, with 5 bases of the junction left unmatched. This CDR3 contains 17 residues. CDR3 nucleotide sequence: TGTGCCAGCAGTGAAGCAGAGGGGGACAGGGGGAACACTGAAGCTTTCTTT. Translation gives CASSEAEGDRGNTEAFF.

The V and J genes are TRBV18 and TRBJ1-2; D remains ambiguous. V lost 5 bases, J lost 1 base, and 8 bases lay in between. Germline loops: CDR1 KGHSH, CDR2 LQKENI. The CDR3 has 13 amino acids. The CDR3 protein is CASSNTRNYGYTF. The DNA of the CDR3 is TGTGCCAGCTCAAACACGCGTAACTATGGCTACACCTTC.

This clonotype was seen ten or more times. The chain is built from TRBV7-8 and TRBJ2-7; 7 bases match TRBD2. Germline V lookup: CDR1 SGHVS, CDR2 FQNEAQ. After removal of 1 base from V and 2 bases from J, the junction contained 8 bases not matched to a gene. This CDR3 region has 16 residues. The CDR3 DNA reads TGTGCCAGCAGCTTAGACGGGAGGCCAGGCCCCTACGAGCAGTACTTC. It yields the protein CASSLDGRPGPYEQYF.

In nucleotides, the CDR3 is TGCAGTGCTAGAGAGGTTCGATACGAGCAGTACTTC. Residues: CSAREVRYEQYF. The chain links TRBV20-1 to TRBJ2-7; D ambiguous. V was clipped by 0 bases and J by 4 bases, with 7 bases between them. In germline, CDR1 is DFQATT, CDR2 SNEGSKA (reference sequence). The CDR3 is 12 residues long.

This clonotype was counted many times. Germline and junction disagree at one end, which may indicate a read error. V gene TRBV20-1 combines with J gene TRBJ2-2; TRBD2 agrees at 16 bases. Germline CDR1 and CDR2: DFQATT and SNEGSKA (reference sequence). The CDR3 spans 18 residues. This CDR3 reads CSAASGLAGGPATGELFF. In DNA, the CDR3 is TGCAGTGCTGCCTCGGGACTAGCGGGGGGGCCTGCCACCGGGGAGCTATTTTTT.

The chain employs TRBV28 and TRBJ2-7; tentatively, D is TRBD1 or TRBD2 (5 bases each). Germline CDR1 is MDHEN and CDR2 is SYDVKM. Trimming cost V 4 bases and J 3 bases, with 16 bases left between them. The CDR3 contains 15 residues. The CDR3 spells CASSSPGRTLYEQYF. The DNA for the CDR3 is TGTGCCAGCAGTTCCCCGGGACGGACTCTCTACGAGCAGTACTTC.

The chain links TRBV3-1 to TRBJ2-7; possible D gene TRBD2, 6 bases. Germline values: CDR1 LGHDT, CDR2 YNNKEL (reference sequence). Trimming shortened V by 0 bases and J by 3 bases, and 18 bases separated the two germline ends. CDR3 size: 17 residues. The CDR3 DNA reads as TGTGCCAGCAGCCAAGAAAGGCTGCGCGGGGTTAGCTACGAGCAGTACTTC. The encoded protein is CASSQERLRGVSYEQYF.

This clonotype was picked up many times. The CDR3 sequence is CASSQDKTIYGYTF. DNA for the CDR3: TGCGCCAGCAGCCAAGATAAGACAATCTATGGCTACACCTTC. V gene TRBV4-1 combines with J gene TRBJ1-2; D is unresolved. This CDR3 region has 14 residues. Trimming pared 0 bases from V and 4 bases from J, leaving 9 bases between. Looked up from germline, CDR1 is MGHRA and CDR2 is YSYEKL.

The chain is built from TRBV20-1 and TRBJ2-5; D could derive from TRBD1 or TRBD2 (5 bases each). The CDR3 spans 10 residues. The V end lost 5 bases, the J end lost 9 bases, and 10 bases lay between the germline ends. The V gene's germline CDR1 is DFQATT and CDR2 SNEGSKA (reference sequence). CDR3: CSAGPGPQYF. The CDR3 DNA reads as TGCAGTGCTGGTCCGGGGCCCCAGTACTTC.

This clonotype was detected ten times or more. This chain uses TRBV11-2 with TRBJ1-5; maybe TRBD1 (5 bases). With 5 bases removed from V and 4 bases from J, the gap between germline ends came to 12 bases. Per the germline V gene, CDR1 is SGHAT and CDR2 is FQNNGV. The CDR3 contains 14 residues. The DNA for the CDR3 is TGTGCCAGCAGCCGAGGGAGACAGAATCAGCCCCAGCATTTT. Protein sequence: CASSRGRQNQPQHF.

This chain connects TRBV11-2 to TRBJ2-7; 12 bases align to TRBD2. The CDR3 has 16 amino acids. Per the germline V gene, CDR1 is SGHAT and CDR2 is FQNNGV. The trim removed 4 bases at V and 2 bases at J, leaving 6 bases unmatched. The CDR3 is CASSSWTSGAAYEQYF. CDR3 in DNA: TGTGCCAGCAGCTCGTGGACTAGCGGGGCCGCCTACGAGCAGTACTTC.

The sample holds many counts of this clonotype. This rearrangement joins TRBV27 to TRBJ2-2; 8 positions match TRBD2. Per germline, CDR1 MNHEY and CDR2 SMNVEV (reference sequence). This CDR3 spans 16 amino acids. V was pared by 4 bases and J by 3 bases, with 7 bases of the junction left unmatched. The chain's CDR3 is CASSWAGGYYTGELFF. Written as DNA, the CDR3 is TGTGCCAGCAGTTGGGCGGGGGGCTATTACACCGGGGAGCTGTTTTTT.

As to this clonotype: Just one base apart from a much larger clone, this may be a read error. The V call is TRBV7-8, the J call TRBJ1-5, with D perhaps matching TRBD1 (5 bases). The CDR3 runs to 18 residues. Germline assignment: CDR1 SGHVS and CDR2 FQNEAQ. CDR3 sequence reads: CASSLLSWGGVGNQPKHF. CDR3 sequence (DNA): TGTGCCAGCAGCTTACTGTCTTGGGGGGGGGTTGGCAATCAGCCCAAGCATTTT.